The 15 T cell receptor beta chains below all came from one sample that was sequenced in a study of long-term antiretroviral therapy in people with HIV. Run at survey level, the immunoSEQ assay was version v3.0. The assay was immunoSEQ multiplex PCR, and TCRdb's table has in-frame clones only and misses some. Altogether about 39,000 clones are present, over 70% being singletons, with the ten largest covering approximately 6.2%. The input for sequencing was unsorted PBMCs, taken 0.6 years after starting antiretroviral therapy. The receptors come from a man younger than 35 with HIV.

The V and J genes are TRBV7-9 and TRBJ2-7; maybe TRBD1 (6 bases). Germline CDR1 and CDR2: SEHNR and FQNEAQ (reference sequence). Deletions cut 5 bases from V and 1 base from J, with 9 bases between. CDR3 size: 13 residues. The CDR3 DNA reads TGTGCCAGCAGCACACAGGGTTCCTACGAGCAGTACTTC. Translating gives CASSTQGSYEQYF.

This chain joins TRBV5-6 and TRBJ2-3; D may match TRBD1 or TRBD2 (5 bases each). CDR1 and CDR2 (germline): SGHDT, YYEEEE. There are 15 residues in the CDR3. Trimming shortened V by 2 bases and J by 2 bases, and 12 bases separated the two germline ends. Here the CDR3 reads CASSFRDGYTDTQYF. CDR3 nucleotide sequence: TGTGCCAGCAGCTTCCGGGACGGTTACACAGATACGCAGTATTTT.

The rearrangement joins TRBV27 to TRBJ2-2; no firm D call. The CDR3 totals 13 residues. The V end lost 6 bases, the J end lost 10 bases, and 15 bases lay between the germline ends. Germline V gene data show CDR1 as MNHEY and CDR2 as SMNVEV (reference sequence). CDR3 protein: CASRTILGVELFF. In DNA form, the CDR3 reads TGTGCCAGCAGGACGATACTGGGTGTGGAGCTGTTTTTT.

This chain connects TRBV18 to TRBJ2-3; no definite D call. CDR3 length: 11 residues. Looked up from germline, CDR1 is KGHSH and CDR2 is LQKENI. The V and J ends lost 8 bases and 4 bases respectively, with 7 bases between them. CDR3 sequence: CASEAADTQYF. The CDR3 DNA sequence: TGTGCCAGCGAGGCGGCAGATACGCAGTATTTT.

In its sample, this clone is medium-sized. This chain connects TRBV5-6 to TRBJ2-1; 7 bases agree with TRBD2. CDR1 SGHDT and CDR2 YYEEEE come from the germline V gene. J was trimmed by 10 bases and V by 2 bases; bases with no gene match: 3. The CDR3 is 12 amino acids. The CDR3 loop is CASSFGTTEQFF. The CDR3 DNA reads TGTGCCAGCAGCTTTGGGACTACAGAGCAGTTCTTC.

V gene TRBV4-3 combines with J gene TRBJ2-3, with D hard to call. Trimming stripped 0 bases from V and 5 bases from J, with 24 bases between. Germline CDR1 is LGHNA and CDR2 is YSLEER. CDR3 size: 19 residues. The CDR3 bases are TGCGCCAGCAGCCAAGATAGTCTGGCACAGTTTAATAGTTTAGATACGCAGTATTTT. Translated: CASSQDSLAQFNSLDTQYF.

The V call is TRBV6-6, the J call TRBJ2-1, with D uncertain. The CDR3 is 15 residues long. Germline V gives CDR1 MNHNY, CDR2 SVGAGI (reference sequence). Trimming pared 0 bases from V and 4 bases from J, leaving 10 bases between. The CDR3 nucleotides read TGTGCCAGCAGTTACTCCGTGGATCTGTACAATGAGCAGTTCTTC. This encodes CASSYSVDLYNEQFF.

This clone appeared a few times. CDR3 amino acids: CASSPGQGKVIQYF. Written as DNA, the CDR3 is TGTGCCAGCAGCCCGGGACAGGGGAAGGTCATTCAGTACTTC. This chain connects TRBV7-9 to TRBJ2-4; 10 bases fit TRBD1. Per the germline V gene, CDR1 is SEHNR and CDR2 is FQNEAQ (reference sequence). J was trimmed by 9 bases and V by 5 bases; bases with no gene match: 7. CDR3 length: 14 amino acids.

A few counts support this clone. The CDR3 DNA reads TGTGCCAGCTTAGGAACCAATCAGCCCCAGCATTTT. This encodes CASLGTNQPQHF. The rearrangement joins TRBV28 to TRBJ1-5, with D unclear. The V and J ends lost 8 bases and 3 bases respectively, with 8 bases between them. Looked up from germline, CDR1 is MDHEN and CDR2 is SYDVKM. The CDR3 totals 12 residues.

This chain joins TRBV19 and TRBJ2-1; tentatively, D is TRBD2 (7 bases). Trimming removed 7 bases from V and 0 bases from J, with 16 bases in between. From germline, CDR1 is LNHDA and CDR2 SQIVND (reference sequence). The CDR3 totals 16 residues. CDR3 coding DNA: TGTGCCAGTAAATATAGGGGGACTAACTCCTACAATGAGCAGTTCTTC. Amino acids: CASKYRGTNSYNEQFF.

The V and J genes are TRBV7-2 and TRBJ2-1, with D possibly matching TRBD2 (5 bases). Trimming cost V 8 bases and J 2 bases, with 13 bases left between them. CDR1 is SGHTA, CDR2 FQGNSA, per germline. This CDR3 spans 14 amino acids. CDR3 nucleotides: TGTGCCAGCCGGGGAGCGGCCCCCTACAATGAGCAGTTCTTC. Protein: CASRGAAPYNEQFF.

The chain combines TRBV11-3 with TRBJ2-4; no definite D call. V was cut by 1 base and J by 1 base, with 5 bases left in between. CDR3 length: 14 amino acids. CDR1 and CDR2 (germline): SGHNT, YENEEA. The DNA of the CDR3 is TGTGCCAGCAGCTTAGGAGGCGCCAAAAACATTCAGTACTTC. Translating gives CASSLGGAKNIQYF.

CDR3: CASSRLAGPTDTQYF. In DNA form, the CDR3 reads TGTGCCAGCAGCCGACTAGCGGGACCAACAGATACGCAGTATTTT. J is TRBJ2-3 and V is TRBV7-6, with 11 bases fitting TRBD2. The CDR3 loop spans 15 amino acids. Germline V lookup: CDR1 SGHVS, CDR2 FNYEAQ. V shed 5 bases and J 3 bases; nucleotides not matched to a gene: 4.

This clone has only a few counts. The chain links TRBV7-2 to TRBJ1-5; D ambiguous. The germline CDR1 and CDR2 sequences are SGHTA and FQGNSA. The V end lost 3 bases, the J end lost 0 bases, and 3 bases lay between the germline ends. The CDR3 is 13 amino acids. CDR3 DNA: TGTGCCAGCAGCTTGAGTAGCAATCAGCCCCAGCATTTT. This gives the protein CASSLSSNQPQHF. The full variable domain, completed using reference TRBV7-2 and TRBJ1-5, is GAGVSQSPSNKVTEKGKDVELRCDPISGHTALYWYRQSLGQGLEFLIYFQGNSAPDKSGLPSDRFSAERTGGSVSTLTIQRTQQEDSAVYLCASSLSSNQPQHFGDGTRLSIL.

V gene TRBV7-8 combines with J gene TRBJ1-3; D unresolved. Germline V gene lookup returns CDR1 SGHVS and CDR2 FQNEAQ. The V end lost 3 bases, the J end lost 2 bases, and 8 bases lay between the germline ends. The CDR3 consists of 14 residues. In nucleotides, the CDR3 is TGTGCCAGCAGCTTGGACCGGACTGGAAACACCATATATTTT. Its translation is CASSLDRTGNTIYF.